The 19 T cell receptor beta chains reported below all come from one sample, sequenced in a study of shared clonotypes between healthy human individuals. The protocol was immunoSEQ multiplex PCR, while the TCRdb copy is restricted to in-frame clones and leaves out a portion. In the table there are roughly 2.2 million clones, 85% to 95% of which are singletons. Material for sequencing was naive CD4+ T cells from PBMCs. Noted subset: CD45RA+ positively selected. Receptors originate from a man younger than 30 in good health. Some clones in this sample may be carry-over from other donors' samples.

The chain has TRBV7-2 and TRBJ2-7, with a tentative D call TRBD2 (7 bases). This CDR3 is 12 amino acids long. Looked up from germline, CDR1 is SGHTA and CDR2 is FQGNSA. Trimming took 3 bases from V and 13 from J, leaving 16 bases between them. The CDR3 DNA is TGTGCCAGCAGCTTTGGGGGGGCCGCTTTATACTTC. Residues: CASSFGGAALYF. The full variable domain, its missing parts supplied by reference TRBV7-2 and TRBJ2-7, is GAGVSQSPSNKVTEKGKDVELRCDPISGHTALYWYRQSLGQGLEFLIYFQGNSAPDKSGLPSDRFSAERTGGSVSTLTIQRTQQEDSAVYLCASSFGGAALYFGPGTRLTVT.

The count of this clone is one. The same CDR3 is also encoded by other DNA sequences in this sample. The rearrangement joins TRBV7-2 to TRBJ2-3, with D perhaps TRBD2 (5 bases). V was shortened by 1 base and J by 1 base, with 6 bases between the two germline ends. From germline, CDR1 is SGHTA and CDR2 FQGNSA. The CDR3 has 14 residues. The CDR3 DNA follows: TGTGCCAGCAGCTTAGGTAGCGGCACAGATACGCAGTATTTT. It is translated as CASSLGSGTDTQYF.

This chain uses TRBV9 with TRBJ2-2, with no clear D. Deletions cut 5 bases from V and 1 base from J, with 6 bases between. The CDR3 has 13 amino acids. Germline V gene lookup returns CDR1 SGDLS and CDR2 YYNGEE. Written as DNA, the CDR3 is TGTGCCAGCAGAGTCGGGAACACCGGGGAGCTGTTTTTT. It translates to CASRVGNTGELFF.

V gene TRBV9 combines with J gene TRBJ1-3; D not certain. The V gene's germline CDR1 is SGDLS and CDR2 YYNGEE. The CDR3 loop spans 13 amino acids. V was cut by 4 bases and J by 8 bases, with 13 bases left in between. CDR3 residues: CASSLSPGHTIYF. Written as DNA, the CDR3 is TGTGCCAGCAGCTTATCACCGGGTCACACCATATATTTT.

The chain combines TRBV27 with TRBJ2-1; a possible D gene is TRBD1 (5 bases). CDR3 length: 15 residues. Trimming stripped 3 bases from V and 9 bases from J, with 18 bases between. Germline V gene sequence: CDR1 MNHEY, CDR2 SMNVEV (reference sequence). The CDR3 here is CASSFYPPTQGEQFF. The DNA of the CDR3 is TGTGCCAGCAGTTTTTATCCCCCGACGCAGGGTGAGCAGTTCTTC.

The genes are TRBV6-5 and TRBJ1-2, with D possibly matching TRBD1 (5 bases). The V and J ends lost 5 bases and 4 bases respectively, with 14 bases between them. The CDR3 totals 14 residues. Germline values: CDR1 MNHEY, CDR2 SVGAGI. CDR3 protein: CASSPTGRSYGYTF. As DNA, the CDR3 is TGTGCCAGCAGTCCTACGGGACGGAGCTATGGCTACACCTTC.

The chain uses TRBV20-1 and TRBJ2-2; D gene ambiguous. The CDR3 totals 11 residues. CDR1 is DFQATT and CDR2 is SNEGSKA in the germline V gene (reference sequence). CDR3: CSAHRSGELFF. As DNA, the CDR3 is TGCAGCGCCCATAGGTCCGGGGAGCTGTTTTTT.

For this clone: Additional DNA sequences in this sample encode the identical CDR3. The chain uses TRBV29-1 and TRBJ2-5, with a tentative D call TRBD1 (6 bases). This CDR3 spans 12 amino acids. The ends were cut back, 6 bases at V and 1 base at J, with 9 bases in the middle. The germline gives CDR1 SQVTM, CDR2 ANQGSEA. The DNA of the CDR3 is TGCAGCGTAGCACAGGGCCAAGAGACCCAGTACTTC. It encodes CSVAQGQETQYF.

V gene TRBV7-9 combines with J gene TRBJ1-4; a weak D match, TRBD1 (6 bases). This CDR3 comprises 17 residues. The germline V and J ends were trimmed by 1 base and 1 base, with 13 bases remaining between them. Germline values: CDR1 SEHNR, CDR2 FQNEAQ (reference sequence). CDR3 loop: CASSLGQAFLTNEKLFF. Written as DNA, the CDR3 is TGTGCCAGCAGCTTAGGACAGGCCTTTCTAACTAATGAAAAACTGTTTTTT.

The gene calls are TRBV6-5 and TRBJ1-1; 7 bases align to TRBD1. From germline, CDR1 is MNHEY and CDR2 SVGAGI. CDR3 length equals 15 residues. With 6 bases clipped from V and 8 bases from J, the junction kept 15 bases outside the gene matches. In nucleotides, the CDR3 is TGTGCCAGCAGCCCCGACAGGGCGAATTTACGGGAAGCTTTCTTT. Residues: CASSPDRANLREAFF.

The chain joins TRBV15 to TRBJ1-2; 10 bases agree with TRBD1. Germline V gives CDR1 LNHNV, CDR2 YYDKDF (reference sequence). The trim removed 0 bases at V and 6 bases at J, leaving 10 bases unmatched. This CDR3 has 17 amino acids. Here the CDR3 reads CATSRERAGQGENGYTF. CDR3 bases: TGTGCCACCAGCAGAGAAAGAGCCGGACAGGGGGAGAATGGCTACACCTTC.

This clone was observed a single time. The CDR3 nucleotides read TGTGCCATCAGTGACGTTAACACAGATACGCAGTATTTT. As protein: CAISDVNTDTQYF. The rearrangement uses TRBV10-3 and TRBJ2-3; D not resolved. The V and J ends lost 3 bases and 2 bases respectively, with 6 bases between them. This CDR3 has 13 amino acids. CDR1 is ENHRY and CDR2 is SYGVKD in the germline V gene.

The chain carries TRBV28 and TRBJ1-3, with TRBD1 identical over 7 bases. CDR3 length: 15 residues. Germline V CDR1 and CDR2: MDHEN, SYDVKM. J lost 2 bases, V lost 3 bases, and 4 bases had no gene match. The CDR3, as DNA: TGTGCCAGCAGTTTCGATGACAGGGCTGGAAACACCATATATTTT. Its protein is CASSFDDRAGNTIYF.

This clone was detected once. Distinct nucleotide sequences in the sample also encode this CDR3. The chain joins TRBV2 to TRBJ1-5; D unclear. The CDR3 has 13 residues. Germline V CDR1 and CDR2: SNHLY, FYNNEI. Between the trimmed V and J ends, which lost 3 bases and 2 bases, there was a span of 5 bases. The CDR3 spells CASSDEGNQPQHF. For the CDR3, the DNA is TGTGCCAGCAGTGATGAAGGCAATCAGCCCCAGCATTTT.

The chain employs TRBV6-5 and TRBJ1-1; D is possibly TRBD1 (5 bases). The V end was cut by 7 bases, the J end by 3 bases, with 12 bases between. The CDR3 is 13 residues long. The germline CDR1 and CDR2 sequences are MNHEY and SVGAGI. CDR3 in amino acids: CASTKWGDTEAFF. The CDR3 DNA is TGTGCCAGCACCAAGTGGGGGGACACTGAAGCTTTCTTT.

The chain couples TRBV29-1 to TRBJ1-2, with 9 bases aligning to TRBD1. This CDR3 is 13 amino acids long. CDR1 is SQVTM, CDR2 ANQGSEA, per germline. V was clipped by 2 bases and J by 7 bases; unmatched bases: 5. The CDR3 sequence is CSVELRDRAGYTF. CDR3 nucleotides: TGCAGCGTTGAACTTCGGGACAGGGCTGGCTACACCTTC.

The gene calls are TRBV28 and TRBJ2-5, with 8 positions matching TRBD1. Per germline, CDR1 MDHEN and CDR2 SYDVKM. CDR3 length: 15 residues. The V and J ends lost 5 bases and 5 bases, in that order; junction bases with no gene match: 10. CDR3 nucleotides: TGTGCCAGCAGTCGGAACAGGGGGAACGGGGAGACCCAGTACTTC. Protein: CASSRNRGNGETQYF.

The chain couples TRBV7-3 to TRBJ1-6; D is ambiguous. This CDR3 has 13 amino acids. Per germline, CDR1 SGHTA and CDR2 FQGTGA. Deletions cut 5 bases from V and 7 bases from J, with 9 bases between. The CDR3: CASSVSRNSPLHF. As DNA, the CDR3 is TGTGCCAGCAGCGTCAGTAGAAATTCACCCCTCCACTTT.

The chain uses TRBV18 and TRBJ1-4; D gene ambiguous. Trimming removed 5 bases at V and 7 bases at J, with 17 bases between. Germline CDR1 is KGHSH and CDR2 is LQKENI. This CDR3 has 15 amino acids. The CDR3 loop reads CASSTTVLTGEKLFF. The CDR3 DNA sequence: TGTGCCAGCTCAACCACGGTCCTAACGGGTGAAAAACTGTTTTTT.